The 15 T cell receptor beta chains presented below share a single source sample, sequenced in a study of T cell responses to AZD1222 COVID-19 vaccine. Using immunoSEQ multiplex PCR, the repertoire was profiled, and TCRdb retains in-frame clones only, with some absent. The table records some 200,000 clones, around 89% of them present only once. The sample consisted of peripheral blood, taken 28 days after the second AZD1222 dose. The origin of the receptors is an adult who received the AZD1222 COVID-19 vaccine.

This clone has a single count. Written as DNA, the CDR3 is TGCGCCAGCAGCTTGGACAGACTCCAAGAGACCCAGTACTTC. Translated, it gives CASSLDRLQETQYF. The chain combines TRBV5-1 with TRBJ2-5; D unresolved. Germline assignment: CDR1 SGHRS and CDR2 YFSETQ. Trimming shortened V by 0 bases and J by 1 base, and 7 bases separated the two germline ends. This CDR3 comprises 14 residues.

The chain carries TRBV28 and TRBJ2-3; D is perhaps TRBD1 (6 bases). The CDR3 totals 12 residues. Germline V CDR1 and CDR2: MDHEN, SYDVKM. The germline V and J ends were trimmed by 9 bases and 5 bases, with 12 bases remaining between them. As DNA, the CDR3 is TGTGCCAGTGGGGGCCCCCAAGATACGCAGTATTTT. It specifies CASGGPQDTQYF.

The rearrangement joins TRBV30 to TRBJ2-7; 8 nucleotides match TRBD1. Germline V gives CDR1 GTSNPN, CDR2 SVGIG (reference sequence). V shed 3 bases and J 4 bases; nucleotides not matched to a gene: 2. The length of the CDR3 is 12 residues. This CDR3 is CAWRTGVYEQYF. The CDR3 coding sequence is TGTGCCTGGAGGACAGGGGTATACGAGCAGTACTTC.

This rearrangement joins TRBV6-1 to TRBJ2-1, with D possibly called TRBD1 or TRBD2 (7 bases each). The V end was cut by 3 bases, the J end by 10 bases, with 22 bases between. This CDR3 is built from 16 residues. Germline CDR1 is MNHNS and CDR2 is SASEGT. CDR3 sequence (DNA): TGTGCCAGCAGTGACCACACAGGGGTCGGGGGGAAGGAGCAGTTCTTC. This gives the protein CASSDHTGVGGKEQFF.

The CDR3 DNA reads TGTGCCAGCAGTCGGCTAGCGGGAGTCAATGAGCAGTTCTTC. This gives the protein CASSRLAGVNEQFF. V and J are TRBV5-6 and TRBJ2-1, with TRBD2 identical over 10 bases. The CDR3 loop spans 14 amino acids. Looked up from germline, CDR1 is SGHDT and CDR2 is YYEEEE. V was clipped by 5 bases and J by 6 bases; unmatched bases: 5.

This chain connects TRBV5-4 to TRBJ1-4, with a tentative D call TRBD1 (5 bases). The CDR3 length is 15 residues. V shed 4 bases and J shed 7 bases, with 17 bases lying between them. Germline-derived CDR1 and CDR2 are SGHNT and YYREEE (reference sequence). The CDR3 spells CASSPTGTKGEKLFF. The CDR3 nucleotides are TGTGCCAGCAGCCCAACCGGGACCAAGGGTGAAAAACTGTTTTTT.

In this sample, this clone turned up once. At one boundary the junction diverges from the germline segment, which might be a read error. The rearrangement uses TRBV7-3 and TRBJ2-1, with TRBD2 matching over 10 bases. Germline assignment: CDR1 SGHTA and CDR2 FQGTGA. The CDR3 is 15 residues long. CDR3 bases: TGTGCCAGCAGCCTAACTAGCGGGACATTCAATGAGCAGTTCTTC. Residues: CASSLTSGTFNEQFF.

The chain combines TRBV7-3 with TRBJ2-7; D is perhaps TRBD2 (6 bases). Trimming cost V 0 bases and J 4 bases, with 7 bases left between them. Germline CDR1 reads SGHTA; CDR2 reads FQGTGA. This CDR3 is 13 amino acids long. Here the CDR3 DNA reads TGTGCCAGCAGCTTAACGGAGGGGTACGAGCAGTACTTC. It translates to CASSLTEGYEQYF. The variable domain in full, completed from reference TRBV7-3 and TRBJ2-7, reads GAGVSQTPSNKVTEKGKYVELRCDPISGHTALYWYRQSLGQGPEFLIYFQGTGAADDSGLPNDRFFAVRPEGSVSTLKIQRTERGDSAVYLCASSLTEGYEQYFGPGTRLTVT.

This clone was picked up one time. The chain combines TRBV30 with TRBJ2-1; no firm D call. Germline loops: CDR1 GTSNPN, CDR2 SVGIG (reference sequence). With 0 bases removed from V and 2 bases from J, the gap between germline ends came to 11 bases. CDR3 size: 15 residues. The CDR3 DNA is TGTGCCTGGAGTGTACTGGGCGAGCCCTACAATGAGCAGTTCTTC. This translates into CAWSVLGEPYNEQFF.

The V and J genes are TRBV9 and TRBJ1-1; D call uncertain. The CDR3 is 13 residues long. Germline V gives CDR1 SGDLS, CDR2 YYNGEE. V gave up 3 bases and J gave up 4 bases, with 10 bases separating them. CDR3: CASSAMGGTEAFF. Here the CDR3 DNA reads TGTGCCAGCAGCGCAATGGGCGGCACTGAAGCTTTCTTT.

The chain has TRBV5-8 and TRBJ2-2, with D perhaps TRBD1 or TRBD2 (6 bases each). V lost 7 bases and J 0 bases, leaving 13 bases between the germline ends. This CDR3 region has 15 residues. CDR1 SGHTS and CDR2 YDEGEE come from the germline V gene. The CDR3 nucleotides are TGTGCCAGCGGAGGGGGGCCCCCGAACACCGGGGAGCTGTTTTTT. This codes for CASGGGPPNTGELFF. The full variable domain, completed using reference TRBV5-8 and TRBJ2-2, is EAGVTQSPTHLIKTRGQQATLRCSPISGHTSVYWYQQALGLGLQFLLWYDEGEERNRGNFPPRFSGRQFPNYSSELNVNALELEDSALYLCASGGGPPNTGELFFGEGSRLTVL.

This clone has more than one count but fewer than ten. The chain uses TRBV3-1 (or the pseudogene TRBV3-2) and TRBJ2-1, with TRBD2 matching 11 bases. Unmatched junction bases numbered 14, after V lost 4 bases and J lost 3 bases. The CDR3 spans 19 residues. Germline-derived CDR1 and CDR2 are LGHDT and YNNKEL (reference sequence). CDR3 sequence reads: CASSPPVVAGGGHYNEQFF. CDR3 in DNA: TGTGCCAGCAGCCCCCCGGTGGTAGCGGGAGGGGGACACTACAATGAGCAGTTCTTC.

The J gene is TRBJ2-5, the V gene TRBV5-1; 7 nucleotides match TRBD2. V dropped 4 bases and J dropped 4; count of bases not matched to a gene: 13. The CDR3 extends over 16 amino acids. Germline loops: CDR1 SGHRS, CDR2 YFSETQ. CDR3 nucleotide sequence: TGCGCCAGCAGCCCAGGAATCTTGGGGGGGGTAGAGACCCAGTACTTC. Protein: CASSPGILGGVETQYF.

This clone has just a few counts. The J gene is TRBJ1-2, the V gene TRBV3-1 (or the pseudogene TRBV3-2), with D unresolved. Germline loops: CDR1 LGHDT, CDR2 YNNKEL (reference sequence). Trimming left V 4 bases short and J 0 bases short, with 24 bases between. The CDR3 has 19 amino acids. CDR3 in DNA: TGTGCCAGCAGCCTCAAGAGTACGGGCCCGACGCCACCTAACTATGGCTACACCTTC. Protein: CASSLKSTGPTPPNYGYTF.

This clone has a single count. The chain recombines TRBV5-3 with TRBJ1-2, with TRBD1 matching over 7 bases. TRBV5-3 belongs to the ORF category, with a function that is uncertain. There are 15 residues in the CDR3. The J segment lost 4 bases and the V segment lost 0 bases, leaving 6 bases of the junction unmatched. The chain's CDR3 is CARSLGRGRTYGYTF. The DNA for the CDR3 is TGTGCCAGAAGCTTGGGAAGGGGGCGTACCTATGGCTACACCTTC.